This T cell receptor beta chain was sequenced for a study of T cell responses to AZD1222 COVID-19 vaccine. Whole-study results and caveats: The study found Spike-specific TCR breadth and depth rose after two AZD1222 doses. Nearly half of spike-specific TCRs reportedly target unmutated variant regions. Spike-wide vaccine-associated CD4 TCRs dominated at 160-218 and 743-854. The sample set comprised mostly white British donors with more females, and clonal diversity was possibly underestimated.

Trimming took off 10 bases at V and 1 base at J, with 8 bases between the two ends. This CDR3 region has 13 residues. Germline CDR1 is MNHEY and CDR2 is SVGAGI. Comment on this clone: The antigen is unknown.

Sequencing was performed with immunoSEQ multiplex PCR; in TCRdb, only in-frame clones are kept and a portion is missing. The repertoire holds 160,000 or so clones, about 90% seen once, with 4% to 5.5% in the top ten. The clonotype originates from an adult in good health. The V call is TRBV6-5, the J call TRBJ2-6; D might be TRBD1 (6 bases). Sequenced here: peripheral blood, sampled on day 0 of MenACWY control vaccination. This chain's CDR3 is CATRGSGANVLTF. In DNA, the CDR3 is TGTGCCACCAGGGGATCTGGGGCCAACGTCCTGACTTTC.